This T cell receptor (beta chain) originates from a study of blood T cell repertoires in COVID-19. For the study at large: Acute and convalescent COVID-19 specimens originated in the United States, Italy and Spain. PBMCs, B-cell-depleted T cells, or T cells provided the cDNA or gDNA that made up the material.

Trimming took 5 bases from V and 11 from J, leaving 21 bases between them. Germline V lookup: CDR1 SGHTA, CDR2 FQGNSA. The CDR3 runs to 14 residues. Authors' data handling: Quantification of nucleated cells was approximated via reference gene primer amplification. The data were produced by immunoSEQ multiplex PCR, yet TCRdb's version contains in-frame clones alone and is incomplete. That table furnishes V, J and clone size, whereas the DNA furnished D and trimming. The table lists about 150,000 clones, 80% of them singletons. The chain is built from TRBV7-2 and TRBJ1-2; D gene unclear. The receptor comes from a man aged 60-69 years with acute or convalescent COVID-19. The source material was peripheral blood. CDR3 coding DNA: TGTGCCAGCAGCGGGAGGGTAGTGGACTCGGGATACACCTTC. It yields the protein CASSGRVVDSGYTF.